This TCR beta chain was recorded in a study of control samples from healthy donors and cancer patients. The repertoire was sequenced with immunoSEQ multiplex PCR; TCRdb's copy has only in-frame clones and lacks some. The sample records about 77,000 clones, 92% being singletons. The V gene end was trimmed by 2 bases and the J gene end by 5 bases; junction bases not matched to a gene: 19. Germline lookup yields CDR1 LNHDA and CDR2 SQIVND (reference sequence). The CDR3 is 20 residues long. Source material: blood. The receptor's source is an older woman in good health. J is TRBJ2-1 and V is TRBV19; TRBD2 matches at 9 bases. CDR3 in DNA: TGTGCCAGTAGTATAAATGGACCTCCTCAAGCGGGAGGAACACACAATGAGCAGTTCTTC. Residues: CASSINGPPQAGGTHNEQFF.